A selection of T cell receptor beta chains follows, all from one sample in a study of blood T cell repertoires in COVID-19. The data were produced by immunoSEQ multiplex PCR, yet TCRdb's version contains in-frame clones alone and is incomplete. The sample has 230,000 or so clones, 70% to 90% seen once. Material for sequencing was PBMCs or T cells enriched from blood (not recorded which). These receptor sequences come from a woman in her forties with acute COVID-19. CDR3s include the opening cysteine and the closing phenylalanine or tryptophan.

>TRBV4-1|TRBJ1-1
CASSQRTAHMGNTEAFF
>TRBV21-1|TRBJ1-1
CASSKFGATLPRQDEAFF
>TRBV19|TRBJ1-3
CASSVMTGQAGNTIYF
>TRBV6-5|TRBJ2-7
CASSPYLDEQYF
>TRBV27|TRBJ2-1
CASRPGLAESSSYNEQFF
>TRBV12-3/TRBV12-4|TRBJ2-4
CASSQVEGSIQYF
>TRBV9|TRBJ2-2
CASSVRGPGELFF
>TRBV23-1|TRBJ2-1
CASSAGVQYNEQFF
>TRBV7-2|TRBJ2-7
CASSGRDRASYEQYF
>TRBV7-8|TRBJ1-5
CASSPPGQPQHF
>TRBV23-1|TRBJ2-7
CASSLTYEQYF
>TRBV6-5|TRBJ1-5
CASRGGGLRNQPQHF
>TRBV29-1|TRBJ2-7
CSVGTGGHEQYF
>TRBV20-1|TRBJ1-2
CSDGTGNGYTF
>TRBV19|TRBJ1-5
CASSIRQVSNQPQHF
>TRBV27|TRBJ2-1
CASRPKPPFTGHEQFF